Following are 6 T cell receptor beta chains from one sample sequenced in a study of T cell responses to AZD1222 COVID-19 vaccine. Using immunoSEQ multiplex PCR, the repertoire was profiled, and TCRdb retains in-frame clones only, with some absent. This sample has 160,000 or so clones, with 88% found just once. Sequencing used peripheral blood, obtained 28 days after the second AZD1222 dose. These receptor sequences come from an adult who received the AZD1222 COVID-19 vaccine.

The chain has TRBV2 and TRBJ1-2, with D possibly matching TRBD1 (5 bases). Germline CDR1 reads SNHLY; CDR2 reads FYNNEI. Trimming removed 5 bases at V and 3 bases at J, with 10 bases between. The CDR3 is made up of 13 amino acids. The CDR3: CASSQQGYYGYTF. CDR3 bases: TGTGCCAGCAGTCAGCAGGGTTACTATGGCTACACCTTC.

V is TRBV29-1 and J is TRBJ2-1, with D unresolved. Trimming took off 0 bases at V and 2 bases at J, with 5 bases between the two ends. The CDR3 length is 13 residues. Germline V gene data show CDR1 as SQVTM and CDR2 as ANQGSEA. DNA for the CDR3: TGCAGCGTTGAAGACCTAACCTACAATGAGCAGTTCTTC. As protein: CSVEDLTYNEQFF.

This clone was found once. This chain uses TRBV28 with TRBJ1-1, with unresolved D. The V and J ends lost 10 bases and 7 bases respectively, with 13 bases between them. The CDR3 is 11 amino acids. Germline V gene sequence: CDR1 MDHEN, CDR2 SYDVKM. The CDR3 nucleotides are TGTGCCACGAGGAGAAAAGGTGAAGCTTTCTTT. This encodes CATRRKGEAFF.

The rearrangement uses TRBV7-2 and TRBJ1-2; D perhaps matches TRBD1 (6 bases). The CDR3 length is 14 residues. In germline, CDR1 is SGHTA, CDR2 FQGNSA. Trimming shortened V by 1 base and J by 0 bases, and 6 bases separated the two germline ends. The CDR3 DNA reads as TGTGCCAGCAGCTTAGACAGGGCTAACTATGGCTACACCTTC. This sequence encodes CASSLDRANYGYTF. Complete variable domain (other parts from reference TRBV7-2 and TRBJ1-2): GAGVSQSPSNKVTEKGKDVELRCDPISGHTALYWYRQSLGQGLEFLIYFQGNSAPDKSGLPSDRFSAERTGGSVSTLTIQRTQQEDSAVYLCASSLDRANYGYTFGSGTRLTVV.

The V call is TRBV2, the J call TRBJ1-6, with D possibly being TRBD1 (6 bases). From germline, CDR1 is SNHLY and CDR2 FYNNEI. The CDR3 spans 14 residues. V lost 6 bases to trimming and J lost 8 bases, with 14 bases between them. The CDR3 here is CASSRTVGDSPLHF. As DNA, the CDR3 is TGTGCCAGCAGCCGGACAGTGGGGGATTCACCCCTCCACTTT.

J is TRBJ1-1 and V is TRBV7-6; possibly TRBD1 for D (6 bases). CDR1 and CDR2 (germline): SGHVS, FNYEAQ. The CDR3 loop spans 14 amino acids. Deletions cut 1 base from V and 5 bases from J, with 11 bases between. The CDR3 loop is CASSLDGGVTEAFF. CDR3 bases: TGTGCCAGCAGCTTAGACGGGGGCGTTACTGAAGCTTTCTTT.